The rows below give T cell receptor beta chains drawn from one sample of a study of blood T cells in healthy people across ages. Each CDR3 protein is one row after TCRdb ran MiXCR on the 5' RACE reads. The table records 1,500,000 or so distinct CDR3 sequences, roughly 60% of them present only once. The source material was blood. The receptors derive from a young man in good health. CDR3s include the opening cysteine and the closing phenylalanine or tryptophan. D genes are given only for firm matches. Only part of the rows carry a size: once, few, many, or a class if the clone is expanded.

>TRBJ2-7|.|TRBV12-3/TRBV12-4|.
CASSAGGTRSYEQYF
TGTGCCAGCAGTGCGGGCGGGACACGCTCCTACGAGCAGTACTTC
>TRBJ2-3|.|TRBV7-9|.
CASSLRSGVPDTQYF
TGTGCCAGCAGCTTGAGGTCAGGGGTTCCAGATACGCAGTATTTT
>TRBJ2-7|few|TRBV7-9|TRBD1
CASSFTGGQYEQYF
TGTGCCAGCAGCTTTACAGGGGGGCAGTACGAGCAGTACTTC
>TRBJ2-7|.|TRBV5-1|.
CASSLDQGIYEQYF
TGCGCCAGCAGCTTGGATCAGGGTATCTACGAGCAGTACTTC
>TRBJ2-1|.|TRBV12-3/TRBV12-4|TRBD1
CASSFTGGDQFF
TGTGCCAGCAGTTTTACAGGGGGCGACCAGTTCTTC
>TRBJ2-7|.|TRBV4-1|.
CASSQDFHEQYF
TGCGCCAGCAGCCAGGATTTCCACGAGCAGTACTTC
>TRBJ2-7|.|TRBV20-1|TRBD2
CSAPQTSGLPYEQYF
TGCAGTGCTCCTCAAACTAGCGGACTACCCTACGAGCAGTACTTC
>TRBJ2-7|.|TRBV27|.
CASQGLAHYEQYF
TGTGCCAGCCAGGGGTTGGCCCACTACGAGCAGTACTTC
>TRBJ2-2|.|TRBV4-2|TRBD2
CASSQTSGRGAGELFF
TGTGCCAGCAGTCAGACTAGCGGGAGGGGGGCCGGGGAGCTGTTTTTT
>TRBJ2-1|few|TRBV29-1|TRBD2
CSVYLAGVSSYNEQFF
TGCAGCGTTTACCTAGCGGGTGTCAGCTCCTACAATGAGCAGTTCTTC
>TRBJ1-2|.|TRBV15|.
CATAREQGLNYGYTF
TGTGCCACCGCACGGGAGCAGGGGTTAAACTATGGCTACACCTTC
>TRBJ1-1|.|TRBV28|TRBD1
CASSPFPRQGEAFF
TGTGCCAGCAGTCCCTTCCCTAGACAGGGTGAAGCTTTCTTT
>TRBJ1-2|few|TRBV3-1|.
CASSISARGYTF
TGTGCCAGCAGCATATCCGCCCGTGGCTACACCTTC
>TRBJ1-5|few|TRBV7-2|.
CASSGLYSNQPQHF
TGTGCCAGCAGTGGACTCTATAGCAATCAGCCCCAGCATTTT
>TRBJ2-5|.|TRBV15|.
CASSAGLQETQYF
TGTGCCTCGTCAGCAGGGCTCCAAGAGACCCAGTACTTC
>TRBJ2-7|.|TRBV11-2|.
CASSLGLEIYEQYF
TGTGCCAGCAGCTTAGGGCTAGAGATCTACGAGCAGTACTTC
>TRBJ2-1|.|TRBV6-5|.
CASSRRKGEYNEQFF
TGTGCCAGCAGTCGCCGAAAGGGGGAATACAATGAGCAGTTCTTC
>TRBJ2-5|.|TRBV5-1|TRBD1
CASTVQGAEETQYF
TGCGCCAGCACCGTTCAGGGGGCGGAGGAGACCCAGTACTTC
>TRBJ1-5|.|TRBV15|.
CATSKDPAAGLSNNQPQHF
TGTGCCACCAGCAAAGACCCAGCAGCAGGGCTATCGAACAATCAGCCCCAGCATTTT
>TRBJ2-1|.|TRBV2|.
CATARSVAYNEQFF
TGTGCCACCGCCCGGTCAGTAGCATACAATGAGCAGTTCTTC
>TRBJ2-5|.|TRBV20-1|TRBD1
CSARDGNQQGEETQYF
TGCAGTGCTAGAGACGGAAACCAACAGGGGGAAGAGACCCAGTACTTC
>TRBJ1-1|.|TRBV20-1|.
CSAREPLRGNEAFF
TGCAGTGCTAGAGAACCCCTCCGGGGAAATGAAGCTTTCTTT
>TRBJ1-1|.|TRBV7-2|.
CASSLSGAGTEAFF
TGTGCCAGCAGTTTATCGGGGGCAGGCACTGAAGCTTTCTTT
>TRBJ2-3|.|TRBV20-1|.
CSASKSTTDTQYF
TGCAGTGCTAGTAAGAGTACCACAGATACGCAGTATTTT
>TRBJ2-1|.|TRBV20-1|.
CSANQLASYNEQFF
TGCAGTGCTAATCAGCTAGCCTCCTACAATGAGCAGTTCTTC
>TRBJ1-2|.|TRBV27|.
CASSFRQEGGYGYTF
TGTGCCAGCAGTTTCCGACAGGAGGGTGGGTATGGCTACACCTTC
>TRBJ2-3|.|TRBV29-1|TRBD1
CSVEEMRTGGTDTQYF
TGCAGCGTTGAAGAAATGAGGACAGGGGGAACAGATACGCAGTATTTT
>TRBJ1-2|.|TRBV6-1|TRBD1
CASRESPIPGQTNYGYTF
TGTGCCAGCAGAGAAAGCCCAATCCCGGGACAGACGAACTATGGCTACACCTTC
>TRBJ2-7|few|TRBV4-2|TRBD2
CASSQDLTSGGLAYEQYF
TGTGCCAGCAGCCAAGATCTGACTAGCGGGGGGCTCGCCTACGAGCAGTACTTC
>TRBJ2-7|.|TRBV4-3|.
CASSSTLSYEQYF
TGCGCCAGCAGCTCTACTCTATCTTACGAGCAGTACTTC
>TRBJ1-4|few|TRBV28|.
CASMNEKLFF
TGTGCCAGCATGAATGAAAAACTGTTTTTT
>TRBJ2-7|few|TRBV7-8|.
CASSGGTSYEQYF
TGTGCCAGCAGCGGAGGGACTTCCTACGAGCAGTACTTC
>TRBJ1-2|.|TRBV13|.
CASSLGVTTNPYGYTF
TGTGCCAGCAGCTTAGGTGTAACCACCAATCCATATGGCTACACCTTC
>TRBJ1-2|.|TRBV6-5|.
CASSYDRGGLNYGYTF
TGTGCCAGCAGTTACGATCGGGGAGGTCTGAACTATGGCTACACCTTC
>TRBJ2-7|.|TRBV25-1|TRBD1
CASSDDRGRYEQYF
TGTGCCAGCAGTGACGACAGGGGCCGATACGAGCAGTACTTC
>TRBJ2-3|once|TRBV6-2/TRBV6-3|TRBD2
CASRRGSGAQYF
TGTGCCAGCAGACGTGGTAGCGGGGCGCAGTATTTT
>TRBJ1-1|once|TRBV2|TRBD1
CASSGQEIEAFF
TGTGCCAGCAGCGGACAGGAGATTGAAGCTTTCTTT
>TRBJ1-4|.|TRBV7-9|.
CASSPNLGMKNEKLFF
TGTGCCAGCAGCCCGAACCTAGGGATGAAGAATGAAAAACTGTTTTTT